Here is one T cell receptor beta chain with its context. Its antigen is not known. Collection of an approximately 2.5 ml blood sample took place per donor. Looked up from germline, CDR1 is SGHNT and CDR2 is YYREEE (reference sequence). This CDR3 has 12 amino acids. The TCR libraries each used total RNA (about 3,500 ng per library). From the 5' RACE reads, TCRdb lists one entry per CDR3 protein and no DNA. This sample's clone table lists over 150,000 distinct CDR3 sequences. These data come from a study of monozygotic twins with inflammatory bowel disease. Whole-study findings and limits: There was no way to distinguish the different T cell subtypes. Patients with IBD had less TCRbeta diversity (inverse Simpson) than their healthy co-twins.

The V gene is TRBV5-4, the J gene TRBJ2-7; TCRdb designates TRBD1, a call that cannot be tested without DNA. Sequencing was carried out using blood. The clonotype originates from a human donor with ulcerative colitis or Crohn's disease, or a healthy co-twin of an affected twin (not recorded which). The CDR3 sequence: CASSSQGDEQYF. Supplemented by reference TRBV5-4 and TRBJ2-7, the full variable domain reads ETGVTQSPTHLIKTRGQQVTLRCSSQSGHNTVSWYQQALGQGPQFIFQYYREEENGRGNFPPRFSGLQFPNYSSELNVNALELDDSALYLCASSSQGDEQYFGPGTRLTVT.